These T cell receptor beta chains were read from a single sample in a study of T cell responses to AZD1222 COVID-19 vaccine. Generated by immunoSEQ multiplex PCR, the TCRdb table keeps only in-frame clones and is missing some. The table shows approximately 140,000 clones, with 91% occurring only once. Specimen: peripheral blood, collected on day 0 of AZD1222 vaccination. The receptors derive from an adult in good health. The CDR3 runs from the conserved cysteine through the conserved F or W. The D gene is left open where the match is weak. The size of a clone is reported for some rows only, either as once, few or many, or as a class for expanded clones.

15	TRBV5-1	.	TRBD1	TRBJ1-1	TGCGCCAGCAGCTTTACCGGGACAGGGTTGTCTGAAGCTTTCTTT	CASSFTGTGLSEAFF
14	TRBV27	.	TRBD2	TRBJ2-1	TGTGCCAGCAGCCTCACGACTAGCGCCAATGAGCAGTTCTTC	CASSLTTSANEQFF
15	TRBV7-8	few	TRBD1	TRBJ2-7	TGTGCCAGCAGCTTAGCGGACAGGGCCGCCTACGAGCAGTACTTC	CASSLADRAAYEQYF
11	TRBV5-1	once	.	TRBJ2-3	TGCGCCAGCACCTCGGCAGATACGCAGTATTTT	CASTSADTQYF
16	TRBV4-3	once	.	TRBJ1-5	TGCGCCAGCAGCCAAGATTACTCGATTCCTGGGCAGCCCCAGCATTTT	CASSQDYSIPGQPQHF
13	TRBV5-6	.	.	TRBJ2-5	TGTGCCAGCAGCCATCCGGGACAAGAGACCCAGTACTTC	CASSHPGQETQYF
17	TRBV7-8	.	.	TRBJ1-3	TGTGCCAGCAGCTTACTATCCCCCCGAGTCTCTGGAAACACCATATATTTT	CASSLLSPRVSGNTIYF
18	TRBV18	.	.	TRBJ1-3	TGTGCCAGCTCACCAGGTCCCGTCGGACCGACAACTGGAAACACCATATATTTT	CASSPGPVGPTTGNTIYF
14	TRBV11-2	.	.	TRBJ1-1	TGTGCCAGCAGCCCAGGGCGGGGGAGGACTGAAGCTTTCTTT	CASSPGRGRTEAFF
12	TRBV11-2	.	.	TRBJ1-2	TGTGCCAGCAGCTTAGGTTCCTATGGCTACACCTTC	CASSLGSYGYTF
14	TRBV9	.	.	TRBJ2-2	TGTGCCAGCAGCGTGCAGGGGGGCACCGGGGAGCTGTTTTTT	CASSVQGGTGELFF
14	TRBV2	.	TRBD1	TRBJ1-2	TGTGCCAGCAGTGAAGAAGGACAGGGTTGGGGCTACACCTTC	CASSEEGQGWGYTF
15	TRBV7-9	.	TRBD2	TRBJ2-1	TGTGCCAGCAGCATCCAGCGGGGGGCCTACAATGAGCAGTTCTTC	CASSIQRGAYNEQFF
16	TRBV14	once	.	TRBJ1-2	TGTGCCAGCAGCCAAGTCTCGACCGGAAATAACTATGGCTACACCTTC	CASSQVSTGNNYGYTF
15	TRBV10-1	.	.	TRBJ1-4	TGCGCCAGCAGCGCAAAGGGACACTGGAATGAAAAACTGTTTTTT	CASSAKGHWNEKLFF
13	TRBV28	.	.	TRBJ1-1	TGTGCCAGCAGTCCCCAGGGAAGCACTGAAGCTTTCTTT	CASSPQGSTEAFF
12	TRBV6-6	.	.	TRBJ2-4	TGTGCCATCGCTGACAGTAAAAACATTCAGTACTTC	CAIADSKNIQYF
13	TRBV10-2	.	.	TRBJ2-1	TGCGCCAGCAGTGACAGGGTGGCAGGTGAGCAGTTCTTC	CASSDRVAGEQFF
14	TRBV4-2	.	TRBD1	TRBJ1-3	TGTGCCAGCAGCCCGGACAGGGCTGGAAACACCATATATTTT	CASSPDRAGNTIYF
14	TRBV19	.	.	TRBJ1-3	TGTGCCAGTAGTATACGTGGCTCTGGAAACACCATATATTTT	CASSIRGSGNTIYF
12	TRBV4-1	.	.	TRBJ1-6	TGCGCCAGCAGCCAAGGTGCTTCACCCCTCCACTTT	CASSQGASPLHF
12	TRBV29-1	.	.	TRBJ1-1	TGCAGCATTCAATCTGGTGGGTGGGGTGCTTTCTTT	CSIQSGGWGAFF
11	TRBV20-1	few	.	TRBJ2-7	TGCAGTGCTAGGGGTATCTACGAGCAGTACTTC	CSARGIYEQYF
16	TRBV19	.	TRBD2	TRBJ2-1	TGTGCCAGTAGTATAGATTGGGGACTAGCGGGAGATGAGCAGTTCTTC	CASSIDWGLAGDEQFF
14	TRBV19	few	TRBD2	TRBJ2-1	TGTGCCAGTAGTATCCTAGCGGGGACTAATGAGCAGTTCTTC	CASSILAGTNEQFF
13	TRBV2	once	.	TRBJ1-5	TGTGCCAGCAGTGTCCGCCAACATCAGCCCCAGCATTTT	CASSVRQHQPQHF
15	TRBV4-1	few	TRBD1	TRBJ2-7	TGCGCCAGCAGCCATGGGACAGGGAGTTACTACGAGCAGTACTTC	CASSHGTGSYYEQYF
14	TRBV2	.	.	TRBJ2-2	TGTGCCAGCCGACAGCCCCTGAGGACCGGGGAGCTGTTTTTT	CASRQPLRTGELFF
15	TRBV7-9	.	TRBD1	TRBJ1-4	TGTGCCAGCAGTAAGGGGGCGCAGAGTAATGAAAAACTGTTTTTT	CASSKGAQSNEKLFF
12	TRBV7-9	.	.	TRBJ1-1	TGTGCCAGCACCCTGGGGGGGGCGGAAGCTTTCTTT	CASTLGGAEAFF
13	TRBV7-9	once	.	TRBJ2-7	TGTGCCAGCAGCTTAGTAGTCTCCTACGAGCAGTACTTC	CASSLVVSYEQYF
13	TRBV18	.	.	TRBJ2-5	TGTGCCAGCTCACCCGCCACCCAAGAGACCCAGTACTTC	CASSPATQETQYF
17	TRBV19	.	TRBD1	TRBJ2-4	TGTGCCAGTCGGATGGGAAGACAGGGGGCAAACCAAGGCATTCAGTACTTC	CASRMGRQGANQGIQYF
12	TRBV11-2	few	.	TRBJ2-1	TGTGCCAGCAGGGGATACGGGGGTGAGCAGTTCTTC	CASRGYGGEQFF
14	TRBV27	.	.	TRBJ1-2	TGTGCCAGCAGTTTATCTGGGCAGGGTAATGGCTACACCTTC	CASSLSGQGNGYTF
15	TRBV6-2/TRBV6-3	few	.	TRBJ2-7	TGTGCCAGCAGTTCATCACAGGGACATTCCTACGAGCAGTACTTC	CASSSSQGHSYEQYF
14	TRBV18	.	.	TRBJ1-2	TGTGCCAGCTCGGCTGGGGGTGTTAACTATGGCTACACCTTC	CASSAGGVNYGYTF
17	TRBV4-1	.	.	TRBJ2-1	TGCGCCAGCAGCCGAGGAGAAGGGGAAGACTACTACAATGAGCAGTTCTTC	CASSRGEGEDYYNEQFF
14	TRBV28	.	.	TRBJ1-6	TGTGCCAGCAGTTTTCGGGCATTGAGATCACCCCTCCACTTT	CASSFRALRSPLHF
18	TRBV19	.	TRBD2	TRBJ2-2	TGTGCCAGTAGTCCCTATGGGACTAGCGGTTCGTACACCGGGGAGCTGTTTTTT	CASSPYGTSGSYTGELFF
15	TRBV18	once	.	TRBJ2-3	TGTGCCAGCTCGCAGGGAACAGCGAGCACAGATACGCAGTATTTT	CASSQGTASTDTQYF
14	TRBV7-2	once	.	TRBJ2-5	TGTGCCAGCAGCTTCGTTGATTGGGGGGAGACCCAGTACTTC	CASSFVDWGETQYF
17	TRBV12-5	.	.	TRBJ1-2	TGTGCTAGTGGTTTGGGGAGTACAGGGAACGGTAACTATGGCTACACCTTC	CASGLGSTGNGNYGYTF
15	TRBV5-1	.	.	TRBJ2-1	TGCGCCAGCAGCTTCGTAGGTCCGCCGAATAATGAGCAGTTCTTC	CASSFVGPPNNEQFF
16	TRBV13	.	.	TRBJ2-1	TGTGCCAGCAGCTTAACTGGGACTCCTAGGGACAATGAGCAGTTCTTC	CASSLTGTPRDNEQFF
11	TRBV5-5	once	.	TRBJ2-1	TGTGCCAGCAGAGAGGGACCCCCTCAGTTCTTC	CASREGPPQFF
13	TRBV5-8	.	.	TRBJ1-4	TGTGCCAGCAGCTTGGTCGGGGTCCAGGGAGATTTTTTT	CASSLVGVQGDFF
16	TRBV5-8	.	TRBD1	TRBJ1-6	TGTGCCAGCAGACCGATCGCCGGGACAGTAAATTCACCCCTCCACTTT	CASRPIAGTVNSPLHF
13	TRBV2	.	.	TRBJ1-5	TGTGCCAGCAGTGTCGGTGTCGATCAGCCCCAGCATTTT	CASSVGVDQPQHF
14	TRBV27	.	.	TRBJ2-1	TGTGCCAGCAGTTACCTCTCGGACGGGGTCGGGCAGTTCTTC	CASSYLSDGVGQFF
14	TRBV5-1	.	TRBD2	TRBJ2-3	TGCGCCAGCAGCTTTAGCGGGAGCCCAGATACGCAGTATTTT	CASSFSGSPDTQYF